The 28 T cell receptor delta chains below all came from one sample that was sequenced in a study of γδ T cells in repeated Plasmodium falciparum infection. TCRdb ran CATT on the multiplex PCR reads. The profile shows tens of thousands of delta-chain clones, 1.6% of them singletons. Flow sorting of PBMC yielded separate Vgamma9/Vdelta2+ and Vdelta2-negative gammadelta T cell populations for bulk repertoire analysis. The source material was gamma-delta T cells from blood. Receptor source: a pool of human donors (malaria-infected and uninfected, not separated).

Ten or more counts support this clone. One base separates it from a far larger clone, so it is likely a read error. At the DNA level, this CDR3 is encoded by other sequences in the same sample as well. The V call is TRDV1, the J call TRDJ1; 13 nucleotides align to TRDD3. In the absence of a J gene in TCRdb, the DNA was matched to germline to assign it here. V shed 0 bases, J shed 8 bases, and the junction held 18 bases outside the gene matches. This CDR3 contains 20 residues. Germline-derived CDR1 and CDR2 are TSWWSYY and QGS. This CDR3 is CALGELRNQLGDTSGGKLIF. CDR3 sequence (DNA): TGTGCTCTTGGGGAACTTCGGAACCAACTGGGGGATACGTCAGGGGGGAAACTCATCTTT.

This clone has more than one count but fewer than ten. A read error is likely here: a far larger clone is one base away. The same CDR3 arises from other DNA sequences in this sample as well. This rearrangement joins TRDV1 to TRDJ1; 7 nucleotides match TRDD3. TCRdb supplies no J gene; here it was assigned by aligning the nucleotide sequence to germline. This CDR3 is 17 amino acids long. J was trimmed by 2 bases and V by 4 bases; bases with no gene match: 13. CDR1 and CDR2 from the germline V gene are TSWWSYY and QGS. CDR3 DNA: TGTGCTCTTGGGGGAATAGGGGGGGATCTGTATACCGATAAACTCATCTTT. The encoded protein is CALGGIGGDLYTDKLIF.

At least ten counts were recorded for this clone. The chain is built from TRDV2 and TRDJ1; 8 positions match TRDD3. The germline V gene has CDR1 GEAIGNYY and CDR2 EKD. V dropped 5 bases and J dropped 0; count of bases not matched to a gene: 7. This CDR3 is built from 15 residues. Written as DNA, the CDR3 is TGTGCCTGTGTTGCGCTACTGGGGGACACCGATAAACTCATCTTT. It encodes CACVALLGDTDKLIF.

For this clone: This likely came from a read error, as a far larger clone is one base away. The same CDR3 is also encoded by other DNA sequences in this sample. The chain combines TRDV3 with TRDJ1, with D perhaps TRDD3 (6 bases). Germline V gives CDR1 TVYSNPD, CDR2 GDNSRS (reference sequence). The CDR3 contains 20 residues. Trimming removed 2 bases at V and 3 bases at J, with 34 bases between. The CDR3 sequence: CAFEYIAPHGWGLSSDKLIF. CDR3 DNA sequence: TGTGCCTTTGAATATATAGCCCCCCATGGCTGGGGATTGTCGTCCGATAAACTCATCTTT.

Details on this clone: This probably arose from a read error, given a far larger clone one base away. This specimen includes other DNA sequences encoding the same CDR3. The gene calls are TRDV1 and TRDJ1; D may correspond to TRDD2 or TRDD3 (9 bases each). This CDR3 spans 23 amino acids. The germline CDR1 and CDR2 sequences are TSWWSYY and QGS. CDR3 sequence: CALGEHCCRPSYSYGGYTDKLIF. CDR3 nucleotides: TGTGCTCTTGGGGAACATTGTTGTAGGCCTTCCTACTCCTACGGGGGATACACCGATAAACTTATCTTT.

Notes on this clone: This DNA translates differently at residue 15 from the TCRdb protein, which is that of a much larger clone; a read error is likely, and the protein shown is the DNA's own translation. The chain couples TRDV1 to TRDJ1; TRDD3 agrees at 10 bases. TCRdb does not report a J gene; here it was assigned by matching the DNA to germline references. There are 19 residues in the CDR3. Germline V gives CDR1 TSWWSYY, CDR2 QGS. The CDR3 here is CALGLSTGGFVGHTGKLIF. DNA of the CDR3: TGTGCTCTTGGCCTCAGTACTGGGGGATTTGTCGGTCACACCGGTAAACTCATCTTT.

This rearrangement joins TRDV1 to TRDJ1, with 9 nucleotides matching TRDD3. TCRdb does not report a J gene; here it was assigned by matching the DNA to germline references. Germline CDR1 reads TSWWSYY; CDR2 reads QGS. The V and J ends lost 4 bases and 2 bases, in that order; junction bases with no gene match: 23. This CDR3 has 21 residues. CDR3 coding DNA: TGTGCTCTTGGGGGCCGGGAAGGCTCCTACCCTGGGGGATTCCCGACCGATAAACTCATCTTT. Its translation is CALGGREGSYPGGFPTDKLIF.

There are a few counts of this clone. The protein TCRdb gives is from a much larger clone and does not agree with this DNA's translation at residue 4, likely a read error; the protein shown here comes from the DNA. V gene TRDV1 combines with J gene TRDJ1; 10 positions agree with TRDD3. The CDR3 spans 16 residues. Germline CDR1 reads TSWWSYY; CDR2 reads QGS. V trimming: 7 bases; J trimming: 5 bases; junction bases outside the gene matches: 13. CDR3 protein: CALDPRTLGDTDKLIF. CDR3 in DNA: TGTGCTCTTGACCCGAGGACGTTGGGGGATACAGATAAACTCATCTTT.

This clone has ten or more counts. The chain employs TRDV1 and TRDJ1; D possibly corresponds to TRDD3 (7 bases). V gave up 3 bases and J gave up 2 bases, with 37 bases separating them. Germline-derived CDR1 and CDR2 are TSWWSYY and QGS. This CDR3 is built from 23 residues. CDR3 coding DNA: TGTGCTCTTGGGGACTTACCACTGGACCTTCCCCCGATGCGGATACGCGGGACCGATAAACTCATCTTT. Its translation is CALGDLPLDLPPMRIRGTDKLIF.

Comments on this clone: The protein TCRdb gives is from a much larger clone and does not agree with this DNA's translation at residue 3, likely a read error; the protein shown here comes from the DNA. This chain links TRDV1 with TRDJ1; 8 positions agree with TRDD3. Germline loops: CDR1 TSWWSYY, CDR2 QGS. This CDR3 spans 17 amino acids. CDR3 in DNA: TGTGCTCCTGGGGAAAGAGGGGGATATAGGAAGGCCGATAAACTCATCTTT. Protein sequence: CAPGERGGYRKADKLIF.

As concerns this clone: A much larger clone is a single base away; this may be a read error. Other DNA sequences within the sample encode an identical CDR3. The chain uses TRDV1 and TRDJ1; 10 nucleotides align to TRDD3. The J gene, left out of TCRdb, was set here by checking the DNA against germline. The CDR3 is 19 amino acids. Germline V gene lookup returns CDR1 TSWWSYY and CDR2 QGS. V lost 9 bases, J lost 5 bases, and 24 bases stayed unmatched. In nucleotides, the CDR3 is TGTGCTCTGTGGGTTCCTCATAGTACTGGGGGATGTGGTAGAGATAAACTCATCTTT. Translated: CALWVPHSTGGCGRDKLIF.

This clone came up a few times. This DNA translates differently at residue 13 from the TCRdb protein, which is that of a much larger clone; a read error is likely, and the protein shown is the DNA's own translation. The rearrangement uses TRDV1 and TRDJ1; 10 bases fit TRDD3. Germline V gene data show CDR1 as TSWWSYY and CDR2 as QGS. J gave up 1 base and V 5 bases, and 16 bases lay outside the gene matches. The CDR3 contains 19 residues. CDR3 nucleotides: TGTGCTCTTGGGATCCTTTCCCGTACTGGGGGATGCGCCACCGATAAACTCATCTTT. This sequence encodes CALGILSRTGGCATDKLIF.

This clone was seen many times. This likely stems from a read error, as it lies one base from a far larger clone. The same CDR3 arises from other DNA sequences in this sample as well. This chain connects TRDV1 to TRDJ2; D tentatively fits TRDD1 or TRDD3 (5 bases each). This CDR3 has 21 residues. Per the germline V gene, CDR1 is TSWWSYY and CDR2 is QGS. In DNA form, the CDR3 reads TGTGCTCTTGGGGAAGAGTCGTACCATGAAATGGGCAAAGGGGAGACAGCGCAACTCTTCTTT. Translated, it gives CALGEESYHEMGKGETAQLFF.

This clone has ten or more counts. It is likely a read error: a sequence one base away is far more abundant. The V call is TRDV1, the J call TRDJ2, with D possibly called TRDD1 or TRDD3 (5 bases each). This CDR3 is built from 21 residues. Germline CDR1 TSWWSYY, CDR2 QGS. The CDR3 is CALGEESYHEMGKGETAELFF. Written as DNA, the CDR3 is TGTGCTCTTGGGGAAGAGTCGTACCATGAAATGGGCAAAGGGGAGACAGCAGAACTCTTCTTT.

This clone was picked up a small number of times. Given a far larger clone just one base away, this is likely a sequencing read error. Other nucleotide sequences in the sample specify the same CDR3. The chain combines TRDV1 with TRDJ1; D gene unclear. TCRdb does not report a J gene; here it was assigned by matching the DNA to germline references. The germline V gene encodes CDR1 TSWWSYY and CDR2 QGS. Trimming shortened V by 1 base and J by 9 bases, and 18 bases separated the two germline ends. There are 15 residues in the CDR3. The CDR3 here is CALGEPQFRTPQLIF. CDR3 bases: TGTGCTCTTGGGGAACCCCAGTTCCGCACCCCTCAACTCATCTTT.

About this clone itself: The TCRdb protein comes from a much larger clone and disagrees with this DNA's translation at residue 11, likely due to a read error; the protein given here is derived from the DNA. The V gene is TRDV2, the J gene TRDJ1; TRDD3 matches at 9 bases. TCRdb offers no J gene call, so here the DNA was matched to germline to obtain one. The CDR3 covers 17 residues. The germline V gene encodes CDR1 GEAIGNYY and CDR2 EKD. J gave up 1 base and V 4 bases, and 12 bases lay outside the gene matches. CDR3 coding DNA: TGTGCCTGTGAGAGACTCGGGGATACGCATGTCACCGATAAACTCATCTTT. It codes for CACERLGDTHVTDKLIF.

This clone was observed many times. A single base is all that separates this from a far larger clone, so a read error is likely. Other DNA sequences of this sample code for an identical CDR3. With the J gene uncalled, the V gene is TRDV2; TRDD3, the table's D call, was not compared with the DNA. This CDR3 has 13 amino acids. From germline, CDR1 is GEAIGNYY and CDR2 EKD. CDR3 DNA sequence: TGTGCCTGTGACAGTGTAGGAGTCGATAAGCTCATCTTT. Protein product: CACDSVGVDKLIF.

This clone was observed a few times. A far larger clone is off by one base, so a read error is likely. Other nucleotide sequences from this sample produce the same CDR3. This chain connects TRDV3 to TRDJ1; 7 bases agree with TRDD2. Germline trimming cut 4 bases from V and 6 bases from J; bases unmatched to any gene: 8. Germline CDR1 and CDR2: TVYSNPD and GDNSRS (reference sequence). The CDR3 covers 12 residues. The chain's CDR3 is CASWPSSNKLIF. In nucleotides, the CDR3 is TGTGCCTCATGGCCTTCCTCGAATAAACTCATCTTT.

In regard to this clone: TCRdb pairs this DNA with a much larger clone's protein that differs at residue 4, likely a read error; the protein shown was translated from the DNA. The chain recombines TRDV3 with TRDJ3; TRDD3 matches 7 bases. Germline trimming cut 0 bases from V and 0 bases from J; bases unmatched to any gene: 32. The CDR3 loop spans 26 amino acids. Germline CDR1 TVYSNPD, CDR2 GDNSRS (reference sequence). The CDR3 DNA sequence: TGTGCCTTTAGTGATCTAACCCTCTTCGAGACTACTGATGTGGGGGACAGCTCCTGGGACACCCGACAGATGTTTTTC. Its protein product is CAFSDLTLFETTDVGDSSWDTRQMFF.

A remark on this clone: TCRdb records a much larger clone's protein for this DNA, with a difference at residue 3 that likely arises from a read error; the protein given is the translation of the DNA. CDR3 DNA: TGTGCCTATGACCAATGCCGCCCCTCCAAGCCCGATAAACTCATCTTT. This translates into CAYDQCRPSKPDKLIF. This chain uses TRDV2 with TRDJ1; D unclear. TCRdb lists no J gene, so it was determined here by aligning the DNA to germline. The CDR3 length is 16 residues. The V gene's germline CDR1 is GEAIGNYY and CDR2 EKD.

There are many counts of this clone. Called V gene: TRDV1; the J gene was not called; the table gives TRDD3 as D, unverified against the DNA. Germline values: CDR1 TSWWSYY, CDR2 QGS. The CDR3 has 17 residues. The CDR3 DNA sequence: TGTGCTCTTGGGTGGCGAGGGGGGATATTCCCCCCCGATAAACTTATCTTT. Protein sequence: CALGWRGGIFPPDKLIF.

This clone was seen only a few times. A far larger clone is just one base off, so this is likely a read error. Other DNA sequences in this sample translate to the same CDR3. The genes are TRDV1 and TRDJ1; D not resolved. Here the J gene came from matching the DNA to germline, since TCRdb omits it. V lost 0 bases and J lost 1, with 36 bases in between. The V gene's germline CDR1 is TSWWSYY and CDR2 QGS. CDR3 length: 24 residues. The CDR3 reads CALGELEFYLFRGGIHHITDKLIF. The DNA for the CDR3 is TGTGCTCTTGGGGAACTCGAGTTTTACCTGTTCAGAGGTGGTATACACCACATCACCGATAAACTCATCTTT.

This clone was recorded a few times. TCRdb has a much larger clone's protein, which differs at residue 10 from the translation of this DNA, likely because of a read error; what is shown is the protein translated from the DNA. This chain links TRDV2 with TRDJ1, with TRDD3 matching over 9 bases. In the absence of a J gene in TCRdb, the DNA was matched to germline to assign it here. V lost 1 base and J lost 6; bases outside the gene matches: 5. The V gene's germline CDR1 is GEAIGNYY and CDR2 EKD. This CDR3 spans 14 amino acids. In nucleotides, the CDR3 is TGTGCCTGTGACACTTTAATGGGGGATAATAAACTCATCTTT. Its protein is CACDTLMGDNKLIF.

There are a few counts of this clone. A read error is the likely source, as a far larger clone sits one nucleotide away. The sample carries other DNA sequences with the same CDR3. The genes are TRDV1 and TRDJ1; D is perhaps TRDD3 (5 bases). The J gene is not listed in TCRdb, so it was assigned here from a DNA match to germline. The CDR3 covers 15 residues. Germline values: CDR1 TSWWSYY, CDR2 QGS. The CDR3 region is CALGEAGVSTDKLIF. CDR3 bases: TGTGCTCTAGGGGAAGCGGGGGTTAGCACCGATAAACTCATCTTT.

A note on this clone: For this DNA, TCRdb reports the protein of a much larger clone, which diverges at residue 3, most likely from a read error; the protein presented here is translated directly from the DNA. The J gene is TRDJ1, the V gene TRDV1; TRDD3 agrees at 8 bases. The germline gives CDR1 TSWWSYY, CDR2 QGS. V dropped 10 bases and J dropped 0; count of bases not matched to a gene: 16. The CDR3 consists of 17 residues. The CDR3 sequence is CAPKKGSWGKYTDKLIF. DNA for the CDR3: TGTGCTCCTAAGAAAGGTAGCTGGGGGAAGTACACCGATAAACTCATCTTT.

This clone has a handful of counts. A far larger clone is only one base removed, so a read error is likely. The same CDR3 is also encoded by other DNA sequences in this sample. The chain carries TRDV1 and TRDJ1; D remains unclear. The J gene, left out of TCRdb, was set here by checking the DNA against germline. Germline V gene lookup returns CDR1 TSWWSYY and CDR2 QGS. This CDR3 has 17 residues. CDR3 in amino acids: CALAGPPVPLPTDKLIF. The CDR3, as DNA: TGTGCCCTTGCTGGTCCTCCGGTCCCTTTGCCCACCGATAAACTCATCTTT.

Worth noting for this clone: A far larger clone is a single base away, which makes a read error likely. Other DNA sequences in this specimen translate into the identical CDR3. The rearrangement joins TRDV1 to TRDJ1; TRDD3 agrees at 10 bases. The J gene, missing from TCRdb, was assigned here through DNA to germline matching. Germline CDR1 reads TSWWSYY; CDR2 reads QGS. This CDR3 region has 23 residues. The CDR3 region has the DNA TGTGCTCTTGGGGGCCCGCCTTCATTCATTACTGGGGGATCGCTAGAGTACACCGACAAACTCATCTTT. It encodes CALGGPPSFITGGSLEYTDKLIF.

About this clone: A far larger clone is a single base away, which makes a read error likely. Other nucleotide sequences in the sample specify the same CDR3. V gene TRDV1 combines with J gene TRDJ1, with D tentatively TRDD2 (7 bases). The CDR3 is 29 residues long. Deletions cut 4 bases from V and 0 bases from J, with 54 bases between. In germline, CDR1 is TSWWSYY, CDR2 QGS. The CDR3 region is CALGVLPLPYFLFLHLVLGDPTHTDKLIF. The CDR3 DNA is TGTGCTCTTGGGGTCCTACCTCTCCCTTACTTTCTTTTCCTACACTTGGTACTGGGTGATCCGACCCACACCGATAAACTCATCTTT.